The following is a T cell receptor beta chain sequence with its context. The data are from a study of T cells after yellow fever vaccination. TCRdb used MiXCR to reprocess the 5' RACE reads, holding one entry per CDR3 protein. The sample has some 300,000 distinct CDR3 sequences, approximately 8% seen once; the top ten hold around 3.3%. Between the trimmed V and J ends, which lost 7 bases and 14 bases, there was a span of 23 bases. The CDR3 loop spans 13 amino acids. The chain joins TRBV12-3 or TRBV12-4 to TRBJ1-1; the D gene is possibly TRBD1 (6 bases). The input for sequencing was CD4+ T cells sorted from PBMCs, taken 5 days after the yellow fever booster vaccination. This TCR derives from a man aged 18 to 30 who received the YFV17D yellow fever vaccine. CDR3: CASTLDSGQVPFF. CDR3 sequence (DNA): TGTGCCAGCACACTTGATTCGGGACAAGTCCCATTCTTT.